Each of the 22 T cell receptor beta chains below was sequenced from the same sample in a study of CD4+ T cells in melanoma. Assay: immunoSEQ multiplex PCR; the TCRdb copy retains only in-frame clones and omits some. Of about 50,000 clones in the sample, nearly 90% are singletons; the top ten hold 12%. Material for sequencing was peripheral blood. All receptors come from a human donor with melanoma.

The chain joins TRBV28 to TRBJ2-7; D remains ambiguous. This CDR3 contains 14 residues. Trimming took 4 bases from V and 5 from J, leaving 15 bases between them. Germline CDR1 MDHEN, CDR2 SYDVKM. The CDR3 region is CASSSAGVKNEQYF. For the CDR3, the DNA is TGTGCCAGCAGTTCGGCAGGTGTGAAAAACGAGCAGTACTTC. The variable domain in full, completed from reference TRBV28 and TRBJ2-7, reads DVKVTQSSRYLVKRTGEKVFLECVQDMDHENMFWYRQDPGLGLRLIYFSYDVKMKEKGDIPEGYSVSREKKERFSLILESASTNQTSMYLCASSSAGVKNEQYFGPGTRLTVT.

V is TRBV19 and J is TRBJ1-2, with unresolved D. The CDR3 consists of 13 residues. Germline V gene lookup returns CDR1 LNHDA and CDR2 SQIVND (reference sequence). The V and J ends lost 3 bases and 8 bases respectively, with 13 bases between them. The CDR3 coding sequence is TGTGCCAGTAGTATGTCCTATTCGGGGGGCTACACCTTC. It specifies CASSMSYSGGYTF.

The V call is TRBV28, the J call TRBJ1-3; D unresolved. Trimming stripped 6 bases from V and 4 bases from J, with 25 bases between. Germline V gives CDR1 MDHEN, CDR2 SYDVKM. CDR3 length: 18 amino acids. The CDR3 bases are TGTGCCAGCAGCCCCTGGGCCGGCCCAAGTATCGGGGGAAACACCATATATTTT. Translation: CASSPWAGPSIGGNTIYF.

This rearrangement joins TRBV5-1 to TRBJ1-4; 7 nucleotides agree with TRBD1. Germline CDR1 and CDR2: SGHRS and YFSETQ. V gave up 0 bases and J gave up 5 bases; unmatched junction bases: 1. The CDR3 length is 14 residues. CDR3 region: CASSLGQGNEKLFF. The CDR3 region has the DNA TGCGCCAGCAGCTTGGGACAGGGAAATGAAAAACTGTTTTTT.

This clone was recorded once. The chain joins TRBV6-6 to TRBJ1-5; 7 nucleotides match TRBD1. The germline CDR1 and CDR2 sequences are MNHNY and SVGAGI (reference sequence). The CDR3 has 13 amino acids. V shed 4 bases, J shed 5 bases, and the junction held 2 bases outside the gene matches. For the CDR3, the DNA is TGTGCCAGCAGTTCCGACAGGGATCAGCCCCAGCATTTT. Its translation is CASSSDRDQPQHF.

The V call is TRBV2, the J call TRBJ2-7; possibly TRBD1 for D (6 bases). The CDR3 sequence is 15 residues long. Trimming removed 3 bases from V and 0 bases from J, with 12 bases in between. CDR1 is SNHLY and CDR2 is FYNNEI in the germline V gene. The CDR3 bases are TGTGCCAGCAGTGATGACAGGTCTATCTCCTACGAGCAGTACTTC. It specifies CASSDDRSISYEQYF. The whole variable domain, remainder taken from reference TRBV2 and TRBJ2-7, is EPEVTQTPSHQVTQMGQEVILRCVPISNHLYFYWYRQILGQKVEFLVSFYNNEISEKSEIFDDQFSVERPDGSNFTLKIRSTKLEDSAMYFCASSDDRSISYEQYFGPGTRLTVT.

The table lists this clone with a count of one. This sequence joins TRBV28 and TRBJ1-5, with D possibly being TRBD1 (5 bases). Per the germline V gene, CDR1 is MDHEN and CDR2 is SYDVKM. Trimming stripped 5 bases from V and 8 bases from J, with 10 bases between. The CDR3 spans 12 residues. The CDR3 DNA reads TGTGCCAGCAGTCAGGGTTTTGAGCCCCAGCATTTT. It yields the protein CASSQGFEPQHF.

This clone occurred once. This sequence joins TRBV5-1 and TRBJ2-7; D may be TRBD2 (5 bases). The CDR3 contains 14 residues. The ends were cut back, 0 bases at V and 0 bases at J, with 7 bases in the middle. Germline CDR1 and CDR2: SGHRS and YFSETQ. The CDR3, as DNA: TGCGCCAGCAGCTTGGGTGGGAGCTCCTACGAGCAGTACTTC. Encoded protein: CASSLGGSSYEQYF.

The chain joins TRBV6-1 to TRBJ2-3; no firm D call. CDR1 and CDR2 (germline): MNHNS, SASEGT. CDR3 length: 15 residues. In DNA form, the CDR3 reads TGTGCTACAGCTACAGACGCAGCTAGCACAGATACGCAGTATTTT. As protein: CATATDAASTDTQYF.

The table lists this clone with a few counts. The genes are TRBV15 and TRBJ2-7; tentative D call: TRBD2 (6 bases). CDR1 is LNHNV and CDR2 is YYDKDF in the germline V gene (reference sequence). Trimming pared 0 bases from V and 3 bases from J, leaving 15 bases between. The length of the CDR3 is 16 residues. The CDR3 loop is CATSRDLAGSFYEQYF. The CDR3 coding sequence is TGTGCCACCAGCAGAGATCTGGCGGGGAGCTTCTACGAGCAGTACTTC. The entire variable domain, with the rest obtained from reference TRBV15 and TRBJ2-7, is as follows: DAMVIQNPRYQVTQFGKPVTLSCSQTLNHNVMYWYQQKSSQAPKLLFHYYDKDFNNEADTPDNFQSRRPNTSFCFLDIRSPGLGDTAMYLCATSRDLAGSFYEQYFGPGTRLTVT.

The chain has TRBV7-9 and TRBJ2-5; D remains ambiguous. V was pared by 4 bases and J by 5 bases, with 17 bases between. The germline V gene has CDR1 SEHNR and CDR2 FQNEAQ (reference sequence). This CDR3 is 15 amino acids long. CDR3 protein: CASSSSRAKEETQYF. The CDR3 DNA reads TGTGCCAGCAGCTCTAGTAGAGCGAAAGAGGAGACCCAGTACTTC.

The V call is TRBV19, the J call TRBJ2-2; 9 bases map to TRBD1. The ends lost 5 bases at V and 6 bases at J; junction bases unmatched: 10. The CDR3 length is 16 residues. Looked up from germline, CDR1 is LNHDA and CDR2 is SQIVND (reference sequence). The CDR3 nucleotides are TGTGCCAGTAGTTCTACCGGGACAGGGCGGGCCGGGGAGCTGTTTTTT. Translating it yields CASSSTGTGRAGELFF.

This chain connects TRBV30 to TRBJ1-6, with TRBD1 matching 11 bases. V was clipped by 5 bases and J by 10 bases; unmatched bases: 10. Germline V gives CDR1 GTSNPN, CDR2 SVGIG (reference sequence). This CDR3 comprises 15 residues. CDR3 amino acids: CAWGPGTGGLSPLHF. The CDR3 bases are TGTGCCTGGGGGCCCGGGACAGGGGGTCTCTCACCCCTCCACTTT.

This rearrangement joins TRBV25-1 to TRBJ1-1, with 8 bases aligning to TRBD1. Germline V gene data show CDR1 as MGHDK and CDR2 as SYGVNS. Germline trimming cut 1 base from V and 4 bases from J; bases unmatched to any gene: 8. CDR3 size: 16 residues. The CDR3 nucleotides are TGTGCCAGCAGTGAATCCGGCAGGGGGCTCGGCACTGAAGCTTTCTTT. This codes for CASSESGRGLGTEAFF.

This clone was seen a single time. The rearrangement links TRBV11-2 to TRBJ1-4, with D possibly being TRBD1 (5 bases). The V gene lost 3 bases and the J gene lost 7 bases, with 21 bases spanning the gap. This CDR3 contains 17 residues. Germline CDR1 and CDR2: SGHAT and FQNNGV. The CDR3 protein is CASSFNNGAGNFEKLFF. The CDR3 DNA sequence: TGTGCCAGCAGCTTTAATAACGGGGCAGGGAATTTTGAAAAACTGTTTTTT. Together with reference TRBV11-2 and TRBJ1-4, the CDR3 gives the full variable domain: EAGVAQSPRYKIIEKRQSVAFWCNPISGHATLYWYQQILGQGPKLLIQFQNNGVVDDSQLPKDRFSAERLKGVDSTLKIQPAKLEDSAVYLCASSFNNGAGNFEKLFFGSGTQLSVL.

Written as DNA, the CDR3 is TGTGCCAGCTCACCTCAGGACAGGGGAAGCTCCTATAATTCACCCCTCCACTTT. This codes for CASSPQDRGSSYNSPLHF. The chain is built from TRBV18 and TRBJ1-6, with TRBD1 matching 9 bases. Germline CDR1 is KGHSH and CDR2 is LQKENI. Trimming at V came to 3 bases and at J to 0 bases, leaving 6 bases not matched to a gene. CDR3 length equals 18 residues.

The chain uses TRBV7-2 and TRBJ2-1; D uncertain. V gave up 0 bases and J gave up 4 bases, with 4 bases separating them. Per germline, CDR1 SGHTA and CDR2 FQGNSA. CDR3 size: 13 residues. CDR3 loop: CASSLAQYNEQFF. CDR3 in DNA: TGTGCCAGCAGCTTAGCACAGTACAATGAGCAGTTCTTC.

The V and J genes are TRBV29-1 and TRBJ2-5; 7 bases map to TRBD2. V trimming: 4 bases; J trimming: 2 bases; junction bases outside the gene matches: 10. CDR3 length: 15 residues. CDR1 and CDR2 (germline): SQVTM, ANQGSEA. The CDR3 sequence: CSVVGAGVIQETQYF. Here the CDR3 DNA reads TGCAGCGTTGTAGGTGCGGGGGTTATTCAAGAGACCCAGTACTTC.

CDR3 bases: TGTGCCAGTAGTACGGGACAGTATGGCTACACCTTC. Residues: CASSTGQYGYTF. The rearrangement links TRBV19 to TRBJ1-2, with TRBD1 matching over 7 bases. V lost 4 bases, J lost 5 bases, and 1 base stayed unmatched. The germline gives CDR1 LNHDA, CDR2 SQIVND (reference sequence). The CDR3 runs to 12 residues.

The rearrangement uses TRBV7-8 and TRBJ1-4, with D possibly being TRBD1 (6 bases). The V end lost 5 bases, the J end lost 10 bases, and 17 bases lay between the germline ends. The CDR3 loop spans 14 amino acids. Germline V gene sequence: CDR1 SGHVS, CDR2 FQNEAQ. The CDR3 loop reads CASSISGGSGKLFF. CDR3 DNA: TGTGCCAGCAGCATAAGTGGGGGCTCCGGAAAACTGTTTTTT.

This rearrangement joins TRBV9 to TRBJ2-7; possibly TRBD2 for D (6 bases). Germline V gene data show CDR1 as SGDLS and CDR2 as YYNGEE. V was cut by 4 bases and J by 0 bases, with 14 bases left in between. This CDR3 has 15 residues. CDR3: CASSPRDSSSYEQYF. The DNA for the CDR3 is TGTGCCAGCAGCCCCAGGGACTCAAGCTCCTACGAGCAGTACTTC.

The chain employs TRBV5-6 and TRBJ1-3; TRBD1 agrees at 7 bases. V gave up 3 bases and J gave up 0 bases; unmatched junction bases: 0. This CDR3 contains 14 residues. CDR1 is SGHDT, CDR2 YYEEEE, per germline. CDR3 loop: CASSYRGSGNTIYF. The CDR3 DNA is TGTGCCAGCAGCTACAGGGGCTCTGGAAACACCATATATTTT.